The 22 T cell receptor beta chains below come from one sample, sequenced in a study of T-cell reconstitution after alpha-beta-depleted transplantation in children. The TCRbeta library incorporated unique molecular identifiers. TCRdb ran MiXCR on the PCR reads and lists one entry per CDR3 protein. The table has 500,000 to 750,000 distinct CDR3 sequences, over 10% seen once; the top ten hold about 2.2%. Source: PBMCs, mostly from graft donor cells, taken 360 days after TCRalphabeta/CD19-depleted stem cell transplant. These receptor sequences come from a male patient younger than 18 who had a stem cell transplant for acute myeloid leukemia, so the T cells may come from the graft donor.

This rearrangement joins TRBV12-3 or TRBV12-4 to TRBJ2-1, with no clear D. CDR3 length equals 16 residues. V was pared by 7 bases and J by 0 bases, with 16 bases between. CDR3 DNA: TGTGCCAGCAACTCCCTAACAGATAGCTCCTACAATGAGCAGTTCTTC. It yields the protein CASNSLTDSSYNEQFF.

This clonotype has a count of ten or more. The rearrangement uses TRBV7-2 and TRBJ2-7; possibly TRBD2 for D (6 bases). CDR3 length equals 13 residues. V was trimmed by 2 bases and J by 2 bases, leaving 7 bases between them. Germline V lookup: CDR1 SGHTA, CDR2 FQGNSA. As DNA, the CDR3 is TGTGCCAGCAGCTTAATAGCGGCCTACGAGCAGTACTTC. This sequence encodes CASSLIAAYEQYF.

The chain joins TRBV4-2 to TRBJ2-7; 8 bases agree with TRBD1. The trim removed 2 bases at V and 3 bases at J, leaving 6 bases unmatched. The CDR3 covers 15 residues. The germline V gene encodes CDR1 LGHNA and CDR2 YNFKEQ. CDR3 bases: TGTGCCAGCAGCCAACGCAGGGGGCTTAGCTACGAGCAGTACTTC. This gives the protein CASSQRRGLSYEQYF.

The table lists this clonotype with a few counts. This sequence joins TRBV6-2 or TRBV6-3 and TRBJ2-1; 10 bases are shared with TRBD2. The V gene end was trimmed by 4 bases and the J gene end by 8 bases; junction bases not matched to a gene: 8. The germline gives CDR1 MNHEY, CDR2 SVGEGT. This CDR3 spans 15 amino acids. The CDR3: CASSFASGREYEQFF. DNA of the CDR3: TGTGCCAGCAGTTTCGCTAGCGGGAGAGAGTATGAGCAGTTCTTC.

The table lists this clonotype with a few counts. The rearrangement uses TRBV12-3 or TRBV12-4 and TRBJ2-6, with 11 bases that match TRBD2. The CDR3 is made up of 17 amino acids. V lost 6 bases and J lost 0; bases outside the gene matches: 4. The CDR3 spells CASSPTSGSSGANVLTF. The CDR3 DNA reads as TGTGCCAGCAGCCCCACTAGCGGGAGCTCTGGGGCCAACGTCCTGACTTTC.

The J gene is TRBJ2-3, the V gene TRBV3-1; D remains unclear. V lost 0 bases, J lost 3 bases, and 10 bases lay in between. CDR1 and CDR2 from the germline V gene are LGHDT and YNNKEL (reference sequence). This CDR3 has 15 residues. CDR3 nucleotide sequence: TGTGCCAGCAGCCAAGATGGAGCGCAAACAGATACGCAGTATTTT. Translated, it gives CASSQDGAQTDTQYF.

CDR3 region: CATSESGTAYNEQFF. The CDR3 DNA sequence: TGTGCCACCAGTGAGAGTGGGACAGCCTACAATGAGCAGTTCTTC. The rearrangement links TRBV24-1 to TRBJ2-1; 7 bases line up with TRBD1. Trimming at V came to 4 bases and at J to 2 bases, leaving 4 bases not matched to a gene. Per germline, CDR1 KGHDR and CDR2 SFDVKD. This CDR3 spans 15 amino acids.

The chain employs TRBV20-1 and TRBJ1-1; perhaps TRBD1 as D (5 bases). Germline loops: CDR1 DFQATT, CDR2 SNEGSKA (reference sequence). CDR3 length: 13 residues. Trimming shortened V by 6 bases and J by 4 bases, and 15 bases separated the two germline ends. The CDR3, as DNA: TGCAGTGCGGGGGACTCGAAGGCCACTGAAGCTTTCTTT. It yields the protein CSAGDSKATEAFF.

The chain recombines TRBV9 with TRBJ1-1; D not certain. This CDR3 spans 15 amino acids. The V end was cut by 4 bases, the J end by 4 bases, with 17 bases between. CDR1 and CDR2 from the germline V gene are SGDLS and YYNGEE. This chain's CDR3 is CASSPWVGLGTEAFF. As DNA, the CDR3 is TGTGCCAGCAGCCCCTGGGTGGGTTTAGGCACTGAAGCTTTCTTT.

This clonotype has just a few counts. This chain uses TRBV4-3 with TRBJ2-5; D tentatively reads TRBD1 or TRBD2 (6 bases each). The CDR3 covers 15 residues. V shed 1 base and J shed 7 bases, with 16 bases lying between them. Germline V gives CDR1 LGHNA, CDR2 YSLEER. The CDR3, as DNA: TGCGCCAGCAGCCAAGCAGTAGCTGGAGGGGGGACCCAGTACTTC. It specifies CASSQAVAGGGTQYF.

This clonotype has a handful of counts. The V and J genes are TRBV20-1 and TRBJ2-5, with a weak D call TRBD2 (6 bases). Trimming stripped 5 bases from V and 2 bases from J, with 9 bases between. The CDR3 extends over 12 amino acids. CDR1 is DFQATT and CDR2 is SNEGSKA in the germline V gene (reference sequence). The CDR3 DNA reads TGCAGTGCTGCGGGAACTCAAGAGACCCAGTACTTC. It translates to CSAAGTQETQYF.

This clonotype was seen more than once but under ten times. V and J are TRBV9 and TRBJ1-6, with 7 bases matching TRBD1. The V gene's germline CDR1 is SGDLS and CDR2 YYNGEE. This CDR3 is built from 18 residues. J gave up 5 bases and V 3 bases, and 14 bases lay outside the gene matches. CDR3 DNA: TGTGCCAGCAGCGCCGAAGGGACCCGGGACAGTAATAATTCACCCCTCCACTTT. Protein product: CASSAEGTRDSNNSPLHF.

The gene calls are TRBV18 and TRBJ2-1; 9 nucleotides align to TRBD2. V lost 3 bases to trimming and J lost 8 bases; unmatched junction nucleotides: 14. The V gene's germline CDR1 is KGHSH and CDR2 LQKENI. The CDR3 consists of 17 residues. CDR3 bases: TGTGCCAGCTCACCTAGGCGGGAGGGAAACATCATCGATGAGCAGTTCTTC. Its translation: CASSPRREGNIIDEQFF.

This clonotype has a count of ten or more. The DNA for the CDR3 is TGCAGCGTGCTTCGCGGGACATATGGCTACACCTTC. Translated, it gives CSVLRGTYGYTF. This rearrangement joins TRBV29-1 to TRBJ1-2; maybe TRBD1 (6 bases). The V gene lost 6 bases and the J gene lost 5 bases, with 13 bases spanning the gap. Germline V CDR1 and CDR2: SQVTM, ANQGSEA. This CDR3 contains 12 residues.

This clonotype appeared a few times. V is TRBV12-3 or TRBV12-4 and J is TRBJ2-7; D perhaps matches TRBD2 (6 bases). The CDR3 runs 12 residues. Trimming pared 6 bases from V and 5 bases from J, leaving 11 bases between. The CDR3 loop is CASRSTGDEQYF. CDR3 DNA sequence: TGTGCCAGCAGGAGTACGGGAGACGAGCAGTACTTC.

The rearrangement uses TRBV6-5 and TRBJ2-3, with D tentatively TRBD2 (5 bases). CDR3 length equals 12 residues. Between the trimmed V and J ends, which lost 8 bases and 3 bases, there was a span of 9 bases. Per germline, CDR1 MNHEY and CDR2 SVGAGI. The DNA for the CDR3 is TGTGCCAGCGGGAGAGGGACAGATACGCAGTATTTT. Translation gives CASGRGTDTQYF.

The sample holds many counts of this clonotype. The chain recombines TRBV20-1 with TRBJ2-7; TRBD1 might be the D (6 bases). The germline CDR1 and CDR2 sequences are DFQATT and SNEGSKA (reference sequence). V lost 5 bases, J lost 4 bases, and 18 bases lay in between. This CDR3 comprises 14 residues. CDR3 residues: CSAYNREEGYEQYF. DNA of the CDR3: TGCAGTGCTTATAACAGGGAAGAGGGTTACGAGCAGTACTTC.

The J gene is TRBJ2-7, the V gene TRBV12-3 or TRBV12-4; 10 bases are shared with TRBD2. Trimming removed 5 bases from V and 5 bases from J; junction bases left unmatched: 9. The CDR3 has 15 residues. DNA of the CDR3: TGTGCCAGCAGTCTCCTAGCGGGAGTGGGAAACGAGCAGTACTTC. This encodes CASSLLAGVGNEQYF.

The chain employs TRBV6-2 or TRBV6-3 and TRBJ2-4, with D uncertain. This CDR3 contains 16 residues. Between the trimmed V and J ends, which lost 0 bases and 1 base, there was a span of 10 bases. Germline V gives CDR1 MNHEY, CDR2 SVGEGT. CDR3 sequence: CASSYSDLPAKNIQYF. CDR3 bases: TGTGCCAGCAGTTACTCGGATCTACCCGCCAAAAACATTCAGTACTTC.

This sequence joins TRBV10-3 and TRBJ2-3; no reliable D call. Germline assignment: CDR1 ENHRY and CDR2 SYGVKD. The V gene lost 11 bases and the J gene lost 0 bases, with 12 bases spanning the gap. The CDR3 has 13 amino acids. The CDR3 loop is CAGRETSTDTQYF. The CDR3 bases are TGTGCCGGCCGTGAGACTAGCACAGATACGCAGTATTTT.

V usage is TRBV20-1 and J usage is TRBJ2-5; the match to TRBD1 covers 9 bases. The V gene's germline CDR1 is DFQATT and CDR2 SNEGSKA (reference sequence). With V trimmed by 5 bases and J by 1 base, 8 bases remained unmatched. The CDR3 is made up of 15 amino acids. CDR3 nucleotides: TGCAGTGCTCCGCCGGGACAGGGCCTCCAAGAGACCCAGTACTTC. Translation: CSAPPGQGLQETQYF.

This clonotype turned up a few times. V is TRBV5-1 and J is TRBJ2-1, with 11 bases that match TRBD2. This CDR3 has 16 residues. Germline V lookup: CDR1 SGHRS, CDR2 YFSETQ. Losses at the gene ends were 5 bases for V and 9 bases for J; bases not matched to a gene: 13. The CDR3 sequence: CASRLLAGGPLAEQFF. CDR3 DNA sequence: TGCGCCAGCAGACTGTTAGCGGGAGGGCCGTTGGCTGAGCAGTTCTTC.